The T cell receptor beta chain described here comes from a study of blood T cell repertoires in COVID-19. For the study at large: Collection of acute and convalescent COVID-19 samples took place in the United States, Italy and Spain. The analysed material was cDNA or gDNA that came from T cells, B-cell-depleted T cells, or PBMCs.

V was pared by 1 base and J by 0 bases, with 19 bases between. Germline CDR1 and CDR2: MGHRA and YSYEKL. There are 19 residues in the CDR3. Original processing methods: Estimates of nucleated cell counts were drawn from the amplification of reference gene primers. Generated by immunoSEQ multiplex PCR, the TCRdb table keeps only in-frame clones and is missing some. The V and J calls and the clone size are those of that table, but D and trimming were determined from the DNA. The data contain under 130,000 clones, 80% to 90% of them singletons. The source of this sequence is a woman in her seventies with acute or convalescent COVID-19. V is TRBV4-1 and J is TRBJ2-1; D is perhaps TRBD2 (5 bases). Sequenced input: peripheral blood. CDR3: CASSQVGLAPTSSYNEQFF. In DNA form, the CDR3 reads TGCGCCAGCAGCCAAGTGGGTCTAGCCCCCACGAGCTCCTACAATGAGCAGTTCTTC.